This T cell receptor beta chain was recovered during a study of OX40 agonist ivuxolimab in advanced cancers. Study context: Patients received the agonistic anti-OX40 (CD134) antibody ivuxolimab. Partial responses were observed in three patients, of whom one had hepatocellular carcinoma and two had cutaneous melanoma. Findings of the study overall: What antigens the expanded peripheral T cells recognized was never established.

V was pared by 5 bases and J by 6 bases, with 14 bases of the junction left unmatched. The CDR3 is made up of 16 amino acids. Germline V gene lookup returns CDR1 SGHTA and CDR2 FQGNSA. Clones were sequenced by immunoSEQ multiplex PCR, and TCRdb holds only the in-frame ones, with some missing. The sample yields 70,000 or so clones, about four fifths seen once. Notes on this clone: Its antigen is not known.

The sequencing here drew on CD4+ or CD8+ T cells sorted from blood, taken in a trial of the OX40 agonist ivuxolimab. This receptor was obtained from an adult with an advanced solid tumor such as melanoma, head and neck, liver or kidney cancer. The rearrangement uses TRBV7-2 and TRBJ2-7; 9 nucleotides agree with TRBD1. CDR3: CASSAAPGQGLVEQYF. The DNA of the CDR3 is TGTGCCAGCAGCGCGGCTCCGGGACAGGGATTGGTCGAGCAGTACTTC.